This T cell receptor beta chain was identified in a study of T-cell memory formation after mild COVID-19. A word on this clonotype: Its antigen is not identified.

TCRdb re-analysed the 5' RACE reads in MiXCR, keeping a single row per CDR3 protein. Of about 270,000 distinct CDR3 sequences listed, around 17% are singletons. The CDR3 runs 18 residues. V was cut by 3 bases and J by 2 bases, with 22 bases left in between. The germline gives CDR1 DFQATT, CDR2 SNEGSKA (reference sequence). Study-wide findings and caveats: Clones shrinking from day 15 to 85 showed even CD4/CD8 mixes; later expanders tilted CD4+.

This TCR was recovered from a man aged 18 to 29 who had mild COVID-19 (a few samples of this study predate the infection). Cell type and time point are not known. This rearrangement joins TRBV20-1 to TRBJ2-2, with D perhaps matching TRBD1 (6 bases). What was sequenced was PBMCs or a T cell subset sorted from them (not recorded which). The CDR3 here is CSARRPPSGAANTGELFF. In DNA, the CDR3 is TGCAGTGCTAGGCGCCCCCCGTCAGGGGCCGCAAACACCGGGGAGCTGTTTTTT.